What follows is one T cell receptor beta chain and its context. What it recognizes is unknown. The data originate from a study of shared clonotypes between healthy human individuals. Points from the study as a whole: Owing to a small donor count, the genetic and exposure-history diversity represented was limited.

Naive CD8 isolation took CD45RO-negative cells positively selected for CCR7 and excluded terminally differentiated effector memory CD45RA+ cells. The protocol was immunoSEQ multiplex PCR, while the TCRdb copy is restricted to in-frame clones and leaves out a portion. The sample records 1.5 million to 2.5 million clones, roughly 95% being singletons. Germline lookup yields CDR1 SEHNR and CDR2 FQNEAQ (reference sequence). Trimming took off 5 bases at V and 4 bases at J, with 20 bases between the two ends. This CDR3 is 17 amino acids long. Material for sequencing was naive CD8+ T cells sorted from blood. The receptor was derived from a man aged 18-30 years in good health. V is TRBV7-9 and J is TRBJ2-2, with unresolved D. The CDR3 is CASSPPTAVWSTGELFF. The DNA of the CDR3 is TGTGCCAGCAGCCCCCCCACGGCAGTCTGGAGCACCGGGGAGCTGTTTTTT.